The next 27 T cell receptor beta chains were all read from a single sample in a study of blood T cell repertoires in COVID-19. Some clones are missing from TCRdb's copy, which holds only in-frame ones; the method was immunoSEQ multiplex PCR. The table lists about 93,000 clones, about 80% of them singletons. The sample comprised peripheral blood. Receptor source: a human donor in a cohort sampled during active COVID-19.

V and J are TRBV28 and TRBJ2-7, with D unclear. The CDR3 spans 17 residues. Germline V gives CDR1 MDHEN, CDR2 SYDVKM. The germline V and J ends were trimmed by 2 bases and 6 bases, with 23 bases remaining between them. The CDR3, as DNA: TGTGCCAGCAGTTTAACCCTCCAAGGCCGGCGGTTCGGCGAGCAGTACTTC. Translation gives CASSLTLQGRRFGEQYF.

This chain connects TRBV2 to TRBJ1-1; TRBD1 aligns across 9 bases. Germline V gene lookup returns CDR1 SNHLY and CDR2 FYNNEI. The CDR3 contains 13 residues. V shed 7 bases, J shed 5 bases, and the junction held 5 bases outside the gene matches. CDR3 protein: CASKRDRETEAFF. The CDR3, as DNA: TGTGCCAGCAAACGGGACAGGGAAACTGAAGCTTTCTTT.

The V call is TRBV6-2 or TRBV6-3, the J call TRBJ2-1; 11 bases fit TRBD1. The CDR3 runs 16 residues. The germline gives CDR1 MNHEY, CDR2 SVGEGT. The V and J ends lost 6 bases and 9 bases, in that order; junction bases with no gene match: 13. The CDR3, as DNA: TGTGCCAGCAGCCCCGACCGGACAGGGGGCTCAGGTGAGCAGTTCTTC. It yields the protein CASSPDRTGGSGEQFF.

The table lists this clone with many counts. The V and J genes are TRBV6-1 and TRBJ2-4, with unresolved D. V was pared by 1 base and J by 7 bases, with 5 bases between. The germline V gene has CDR1 MNHNS and CDR2 SASEGT. CDR3 size: 12 residues. The CDR3 reads CASSEDLNIQYF. CDR3 bases: TGTGCCAGCAGTGAAGACTTGAACATTCAGTACTTC.

This clone was observed at least ten times. For the CDR3, the DNA is TGTGCCAGCAGCTTACGCGGGGCCAGCTCTGGGGCCAACGTCCTGACTTTC. Its protein product is CASSLRGASSGANVLTF. This sequence joins TRBV7-3 and TRBJ2-6; TRBD2 is a possible D gene (6 bases). Germline V lookup: CDR1 SGHTA, CDR2 FQGTGA. CDR3 size: 17 residues. V was clipped by 2 bases and J by 0 bases, with 11 bases between them. The full variable domain, in which reference TRBV7-3 and TRBJ2-6 provide the parts outside the CDR3, is GAGVSQTPSNKVTEKGKYVELRCDPISGHTALYWYRQSLGQGPEFLIYFQGTGAADDSGLPNDRFFAVRPEGSVSTLKIQRTERGDSAVYLCASSLRGASSGANVLTFGAGSRLTVL.

The chain couples TRBV5-1 to TRBJ2-6; unclear D gene. Germline values: CDR1 SGHRS, CDR2 YFSETQ. V gave up 4 bases and J gave up 3 bases, with 8 bases separating them. This CDR3 has 14 residues. The CDR3 sequence is CASSGWSGANVLTF. In DNA, the CDR3 is TGCGCCAGCAGCGGATGGAGTGGGGCCAACGTCCTGACTTTC. Looking up the rest from reference TRBV5-1 and TRBJ2-6 gives the full variable domain: KAGVTQTPRYLIKTRGQQVTLSCSPISGHRSVSWYQQTPGQGLQFLFEYFSETQRNKGNFPGRFSGRQFSNSRSEMNVSTLELGDSALYLCASSGWSGANVLTFGAGSRLTVL.

The V and J genes are TRBV4-1 and TRBJ2-7; D perhaps matches TRBD2 (7 bases). This CDR3 has 17 amino acids. Trimming cost V 7 bases and J 1 base, with 23 bases left between them. Germline CDR1 MGHRA, CDR2 YSYEKL. The CDR3 DNA is TGCGCCAGCACCTCAATAGGGGGGGCTCCACTTTCCTACGAGCAGTACTTC. Encoded protein: CASTSIGGAPLSYEQYF.

The chain is built from TRBV10-2 and TRBJ1-4; weak D call: TRBD1 (6 bases). V lost 1 base to trimming and J lost 5 bases, with 11 bases between them. Germline V gives CDR1 WSHSY, CDR2 SAAADI. This CDR3 region has 15 residues. CDR3 sequence (DNA): TGCGCCAGCAGTGAGTGGGGTCAGGGGAATGAAAAACTGTTTTTT. As protein: CASSEWGQGNEKLFF.

The CDR3 region is CASTRQGTTGYTF. Written as DNA, the CDR3 is TGTGCCAGCACCCGACAGGGGACGACGGGCTACACCTTC. This chain joins TRBV7-9 and TRBJ1-2, with 8 bases identical to TRBD1. V lost 7 bases to trimming and J lost 8 bases; unmatched junction nucleotides: 9. The CDR3 covers 13 residues. CDR1 is SEHNR, CDR2 FQNEAQ, per germline (reference sequence).

The chain joins TRBV7-9 to TRBJ1-1; maybe TRBD1 (6 bases). Trimming stripped 5 bases from V and 2 bases from J, with 12 bases between. This CDR3 spans 14 amino acids. Germline CDR1 and CDR2: SEHNR and FQNEAQ (reference sequence). The CDR3 reads CASSQLGGNTEAFF. In DNA, the CDR3 is TGTGCCAGCAGCCAATTAGGGGGTAACACTGAAGCTTTCTTT.

This chain joins TRBV11-2 and TRBJ2-1; D might be TRBD1 (5 bases). CDR1 and CDR2 (germline): SGHAT, FQNNGV. The CDR3 is 12 residues long. The CDR3 loop reads CASQGGGNEQFF. CDR3 DNA: TGTGCTTCCCAGGGCGGTGGGAATGAGCAGTTCTTC.

This sequence joins TRBV7-2 and TRBJ2-7; 7 bases line up with TRBD2. This CDR3 has 17 residues. Germline CDR1 SGHTA, CDR2 FQGNSA. The junction had 15 bases not matched to a gene; V was cut back by 4 bases and J by 3 bases. In nucleotides, the CDR3 is TGTGCCAGCAGCTGGCCCAGTCCGCCTAGCGGACGCTACGAGCAGTACTTC. Its protein is CASSWPSPPSGRYEQYF.

The V and J genes are TRBV18 and TRBJ1-6; D is unresolved. The length of the CDR3 is 14 residues. In germline, CDR1 is KGHSH, CDR2 LQKENI. V dropped 6 bases and J dropped 9 bases, with 15 bases sitting between them. The CDR3 protein is CASSPTPGVSPLHF. The CDR3 nucleotides are TGTGCCAGCTCCCCGACGCCCGGGGTTTCACCCCTCCACTTT.

The rearrangement uses TRBV2 and TRBJ1-2; maybe TRBD1 (6 bases). This CDR3 comprises 15 residues. Trimming took off 6 bases at V and 7 bases at J, with 21 bases between the two ends. Per the germline V gene, CDR1 is SNHLY and CDR2 is FYNNEI. In nucleotides, the CDR3 is TGTGCCAGCAGGGGATTTACAGGGTCTCCTAGTGGCTACACCTTC. This sequence encodes CASRGFTGSPSGYTF.

The chain has TRBV6-5 and TRBJ2-7; 7 nucleotides match TRBD1. Unmatched junction bases numbered 9, after V lost 6 bases and J lost 4 bases. CDR1 is MNHEY, CDR2 SVGAGI, per germline. This CDR3 spans 14 amino acids. This CDR3 reads CASSLHRGGYEQYF. The CDR3, as DNA: TGTGCCAGCAGCCTCCACAGGGGTGGGTACGAGCAGTACTTC.

This clone appeared a few times. The gene calls are TRBV9 and TRBJ2-1; TRBD2 matches 10 bases. The CDR3 extends over 15 amino acids. Unmatched junction bases numbered 6, after V lost 3 bases and J lost 6 bases. Germline loops: CDR1 SGDLS, CDR2 YYNGEE. The CDR3 protein is CASSGAGGILNEQFF. The CDR3 DNA reads TGTGCCAGCAGCGGAGCGGGGGGGATTCTCAATGAGCAGTTCTTC.

The chain joins TRBV15 to TRBJ2-7; 9 nucleotides align to TRBD1. The CDR3 consists of 14 residues. The trim removed 8 bases at V and 5 bases at J, leaving 10 bases unmatched. CDR1 is LNHNV and CDR2 is YYDKDF in the germline V gene (reference sequence). The CDR3 here is CATAMGQGINEQYF. The DNA of the CDR3 is TGTGCCACCGCCATGGGACAGGGTATAAACGAGCAGTACTTC.

This clone was seen a handful of times. The CDR3 here is CASSLPHGELFF. The CDR3 region has the DNA TGTGCCAGCAGCCTACCCCACGGGGAGCTGTTTTTT. The rearrangement joins TRBV12-3 or TRBV12-4 to TRBJ2-2; D unclear. The CDR3 has 12 amino acids. Trimming shortened V by 6 bases and J by 7 bases, and 9 bases separated the two germline ends.

J is TRBJ2-2 and V is TRBV7-8, with D perhaps TRBD1 (5 bases). The germline V and J ends were trimmed by 5 bases and 4 bases, with 17 bases remaining between them. Germline V lookup: CDR1 SGHVS, CDR2 FQNEAQ. CDR3 length: 16 residues. This chain's CDR3 is CASSIQRQWTTGELFF. DNA for the CDR3: TGTGCCAGCAGCATACAGAGACAGTGGACCACCGGGGAGCTGTTTTTT.

The chain joins TRBV2 to TRBJ1-3, with 10 bases lining up with TRBD1. With 0 bases clipped from V and 4 bases from J, the junction kept 3 bases outside the gene matches. This CDR3 is built from 16 residues. Germline CDR1 is SNHLY and CDR2 is FYNNEI. The CDR3 DNA follows: TGTGCCAGCAGTGAAGCCCGGACAGGGGGAGGAAACACCATATATTTT. Amino acids: CASSEARTGGGNTIYF.

The chain has TRBV28 and TRBJ1-1, with D perhaps TRBD1 (5 bases). The germline V gene has CDR1 MDHEN and CDR2 SYDVKM. V was clipped by 6 bases and J by 4 bases, with 18 bases between them. The CDR3 is 15 residues long. The CDR3 nucleotides are TGTGCCAGCAGCGCTACTGGACATCCATTCACTGAAGCTTTCTTT. It codes for CASSATGHPFTEAFF. Variable domain in full (rest from reference TRBV28 and TRBJ1-1): DVKVTQSSRYLVKRTGEKVFLECVQDMDHENMFWYRQDPGLGLRLIYFSYDVKMKEKGDIPEGYSVSREKKERFSLILESASTNQTSMYLCASSATGHPFTEAFFGQGTRLTVV.

V gene TRBV11-2 combines with J gene TRBJ1-2; 9 nucleotides agree with TRBD1. Germline CDR1 SGHAT, CDR2 FQNNGV. V dropped 5 bases and J dropped 5; count of bases not matched to a gene: 3. The CDR3 consists of 13 residues. CDR3 loop: CASSPQGAYGYTF. The CDR3 nucleotides read TGTGCCAGCAGCCCACAGGGGGCATATGGCTACACCTTC.

The chain couples TRBV24-1 to TRBJ2-1, with 11 bases fitting TRBD2. V gave up 4 bases and J gave up 4 bases; unmatched junction bases: 8. Germline V gene sequence: CDR1 KGHDR, CDR2 SFDVKD. This CDR3 is 17 amino acids long. CDR3 nucleotides: TGTGCCACCAGTGAAACCCCGACTAGCGGGAATTACAATGAGCAGTTCTTC. It is translated as CATSETPTSGNYNEQFF.

In its sample, this clone was seen once. This rearrangement joins TRBV2 to TRBJ1-2; 7 positions agree with TRBD1. Trimming took 7 bases from V and 5 from J; bases not matched to a gene: 10. CDR1 is SNHLY, CDR2 FYNNEI, per germline. The CDR3 sequence is 14 residues long. Here the CDR3 reads CASNLGDSLYGYTF. CDR3 nucleotide sequence: TGTGCCAGCAACCTTGGGGACAGCCTGTATGGCTACACCTTC.

V gene TRBV20-1 combines with J gene TRBJ1-1; maybe TRBD1 (5 bases). V lost 3 bases to trimming and J lost 8 bases, with 16 bases between them. The CDR3 loop spans 13 amino acids. Germline loops: CDR1 DFQATT, CDR2 SNEGSKA (reference sequence). Here the CDR3 DNA reads TGCAGTGCTAGTCTCGGGGGAGAATGGGAAGCTTTCTTT. Amino acid sequence: CSASLGGEWEAFF.

This chain uses TRBV28 with TRBJ1-1, with D possibly matching TRBD1 (5 bases). The germline V and J ends were trimmed by 5 bases and 1 base, with 11 bases remaining between them. This CDR3 spans 14 amino acids. From germline, CDR1 is MDHEN and CDR2 SYDVKM. CDR3 amino acids: CASSTLGGNTEAFF. The DNA of the CDR3 is TGTGCCAGCAGTACCCTGGGGGGGAACACTGAAGCTTTCTTT.

This sequence joins TRBV28 and TRBJ2-1; 11 bases map to TRBD2. CDR1 and CDR2 from the germline V gene are MDHEN and SYDVKM. The V gene end was trimmed by 6 bases and the J gene end by 3 bases; junction bases not matched to a gene: 4. This CDR3 has 15 amino acids. The CDR3 DNA is TGTGCCAGCAGGCTCGGGACTAGCGGCTACAATGAGCAGTTCTTC. As protein: CASRLGTSGYNEQFF.